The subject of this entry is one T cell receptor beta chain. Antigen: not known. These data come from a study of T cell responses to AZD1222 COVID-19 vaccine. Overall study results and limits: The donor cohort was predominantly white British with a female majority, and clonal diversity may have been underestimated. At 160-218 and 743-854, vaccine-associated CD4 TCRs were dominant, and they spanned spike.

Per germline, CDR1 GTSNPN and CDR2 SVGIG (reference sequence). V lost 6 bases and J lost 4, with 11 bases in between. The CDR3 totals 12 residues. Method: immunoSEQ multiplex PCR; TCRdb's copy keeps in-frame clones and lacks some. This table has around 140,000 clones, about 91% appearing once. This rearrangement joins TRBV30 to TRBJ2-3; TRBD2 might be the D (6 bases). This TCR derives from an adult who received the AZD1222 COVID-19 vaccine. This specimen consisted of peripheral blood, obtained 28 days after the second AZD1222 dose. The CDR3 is CACGRRSDTQYF. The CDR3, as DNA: TGTGCCTGCGGGAGACGCTCAGATACGCAGTATTTT.